Reported below is one T cell receptor (beta chain). What it binds is not known. These data are taken from a study of T cell responses to AZD1222 COVID-19 vaccine. Study-wide results and caveats: Unmutated variant regions are reportedly the target of nearly half of TCRs that are spike-specific. Spike-specific TCR breadth and depth both grew after two AZD1222 doses. There were mostly white British donors and more females than males, and clonal diversity was possibly underestimated. Recipients of AZD1222 seropositive at baseline numbered only 6 or 7.

Sequenced by immunoSEQ multiplex PCR; TCRdb stores in-frame clones only, minus some. The data contain about 140,000 clones, less than 95% of them singletons. Germline V gene lookup returns CDR1 LGHDT and CDR2 YNNKEL (reference sequence). The CDR3 sequence is 14 residues long. V was pared by 0 bases and J by 3 bases, with 8 bases between. This sample comprised peripheral blood, obtained 28 days after the second AZD1222 dose. The TCR originated in an adult who received the AZD1222 COVID-19 vaccine. The V call is TRBV3-1 (or the pseudogene TRBV3-2), the J call TRBJ1-1, with D unresolved. The DNA of the CDR3 is TGTGCCAGCAGCCAAGATCTAGGTGACACTGAAGCTTTCTTT. It is translated as CASSQDLGDTEAFF.